The 9 T cell receptor beta chains below all came from one sample that was sequenced in a study of CD8+CD57+ T cells in acquired aplastic anemia. The study profiled TCR beta VDJ and CDR3 using genomic DNA as template. TCRdb itself ran the reads through MiXCR, one entry per CDR3 protein. The sample carries some 160,000 distinct CDR3 sequences, 40% to 60% recorded once. Sequenced patients had shown CD8+CD57+ cell expansion by flow cytometry. The sample comprised sorted CD4+, CD8+, or CD8+CD57+ T cells (not recorded which) from PBMCs. The source is a human donor with aplastic anemia.

This clonotype was counted at least ten times. The V call is TRBV9, the J call TRBJ2-7; D gene ambiguous. The germline V gene has CDR1 SGDLS and CDR2 YYNGEE. This CDR3 region has 17 residues. V was pared by 3 bases and J by 0 bases, with 19 bases between. The CDR3 DNA sequence: TGTGCCAGCAGCGGCGACGAATGGTCTGTACCCTCCTACGAGCAGTACTTC. It specifies CASSGDEWSVPSYEQYF.

The V gene is TRBV7-8, the J gene TRBJ1-5, with D possibly TRBD1 on 5 matching bases. V was shortened by 1 base and J by 6 bases, with 10 bases between the two germline ends. Germline V gene data show CDR1 as SGHVS and CDR2 as FQNEAQ. This CDR3 spans 14 amino acids. The CDR3 coding sequence is TGTGCCAGCAGCTTAGATACGGGGCTTCAGCCCCAGCATTTT. Translation: CASSLDTGLQPQHF.

This clonotype occurred many times. The genes are TRBV6-5 and TRBJ2-3, with unresolved D. Germline CDR1 and CDR2: MNHEY and SVGAGI. The V and J ends lost 2 bases and 5 bases respectively, with 5 bases between them. The CDR3 is 12 amino acids. This chain's CDR3 is CASSYLEDTQYF. The DNA of the CDR3 is TGTGCCAGCAGTTACCTAGAAGATACGCAGTATTTT.

The chain has TRBV12-3 or TRBV12-4 and TRBJ2-7; 9 bases match TRBD2. The junction had 4 bases not matched to a gene; V was cut back by 6 bases and J by 1 base. The CDR3 loop spans 14 amino acids. The CDR3 is CASSEAGGSYEQYF. The CDR3 coding sequence is TGTGCCAGCAGCGAAGCGGGGGGATCCTACGAGCAGTACTTC.

This clonotype was picked up many times. The genes are TRBV9 and TRBJ1-1, with D maybe TRBD1 (6 bases). CDR1 and CDR2 from the germline V gene are SGDLS and YYNGEE. Trimming removed 2 bases from V and 6 bases from J, with 14 bases in between. The CDR3 length is 14 residues. CDR3 loop: CASSVGGGQSEAFF. The CDR3, as DNA: TGTGCCAGCAGCGTGGGGGGAGGACAGTCTGAAGCTTTCTTT.

The sample holds a few counts of this clonotype. The V and J genes are TRBV7-8 and TRBJ1-2; D is unresolved. V was pared by 5 bases and J by 1 base, with 8 bases between. CDR1 is SGHVS, CDR2 FQNEAQ, per germline. The CDR3 has 13 amino acids. The CDR3 DNA sequence: TGTGCCAGCAGCAAGACAAATAACTATGGCTACACCTTC. The encoded protein is CASSKTNNYGYTF. Full variable domain (outside the CDR3, taken from reference TRBV7-8 and TRBJ1-2): GAGVSQSPRYKVAKRGQDVALRCDPISGHVSLFWYQQALGQGPEFLTYFQNEAQLDKSGLPSDRFFAERPEGSVSTLKIQRTQQEDSAVYLCASSKTNNYGYTFGSGTRLTVV.

V and J are TRBV2 and TRBJ1-1, with D hard to call. Trimming shortened V by 6 bases and J by 1 base, and 9 bases separated the two germline ends. The CDR3 extends over 13 amino acids. Germline assignment: CDR1 SNHLY and CDR2 FYNNEI. The CDR3: CASRADWNTEAFF. The DNA for the CDR3 is TGTGCCAGCAGAGCGGACTGGAACACTGAAGCTTTCTTT.

The chain has TRBV10-3 and TRBJ2-2, with 9 bases fitting TRBD1. V lost 0 bases and J lost 6; bases outside the gene matches: 8. This CDR3 has 17 amino acids. CDR1 is ENHRY, CDR2 SYGVKD, per germline. Here the CDR3 reads CAISESRTGAGAGELFF. As DNA, the CDR3 is TGTGCCATCAGTGAGTCGCGGACAGGGGCGGGAGCCGGGGAGCTGTTTTTT.

The chain has TRBV15 and TRBJ2-3, with TRBD1 identical over 10 bases. The CDR3 totals 16 residues. J was trimmed by 4 bases and V by 4 bases; bases with no gene match: 8. Germline V lookup: CDR1 LNHNV, CDR2 YYDKDF (reference sequence). The CDR3 loop reads CATSISPGQGSDTQYF. CDR3 sequence (DNA): TGTGCCACCAGCATATCGCCGGGACAGGGGTCAGATACGCAGTATTTT. Full variable domain (missing parts from reference TRBV15 and TRBJ2-3): DAMVIQNPRYQVTQFGKPVTLSCSQTLNHNVMYWYQQKSSQAPKLLFHYYDKDFNNEADTPDNFQSRRPNTSFCFLDIRSPGLGDTAMYLCATSISPGQGSDTQYFGPGTRLTVL.